What follows are 27 T cell receptor beta chains derived from one specimen sequenced in a study of vaccination and CD4 T cells after COVID-19. Once obtained from cultured CD4+ T cells, the DNA was sequenced using the Oncomine TCR Beta short-read assay. TCRdb itself ran the PCR reads through MiXCR, one entry per CDR3 protein. The table lists some 25,000 distinct CDR3 sequences, roughly 29% of them singletons. Specified time point: late sampling 161 to 241 days after vaccination in three convalescent patients. Indicated treatment: approximately nine-day PBMC culture with coronavirus spike peptide pools or control peptides (ViraFEST assay). These receptors lack a known antigen. Sequences were derived from CD4+ T cells from blood, cultured in vitro, sampled about 7 months after SARS-CoV-2 vaccination. The receptors derive from a human donor who had recovered from COVID-19.

DNA of the CDR3: TGTGCCAGCAGTTTATCGCCCCCATTACTCTACGAGCAGTACTTC. It specifies CASSLSPPLLYEQYF. The chain is built from TRBV27 and TRBJ2-7; D call uncertain. CDR3 length: 15 amino acids. V shed 0 bases and J shed 3 bases, with 12 bases lying between them. Germline V gene sequence: CDR1 MNHEY, CDR2 SMNVEV (reference sequence).

By its share, this clonotype is medium-sized. This chain links TRBV27 with TRBJ1-2; D is possibly TRBD1 (5 bases). The CDR3 loop spans 15 amino acids. Per the germline V gene, CDR1 is MNHEY and CDR2 is SMNVEV (reference sequence). The V gene lost 5 bases and the J gene lost 4 bases, with 17 bases spanning the gap. The CDR3 DNA follows: TGTGCCAGCAGTACTTCAGGGCGAGAAGCCTATGGCTACACCTTC. Amino acid sequence: CASSTSGREAYGYTF.

The chain recombines TRBV27 with TRBJ2-7; 7 bases are a match to TRBD2. CDR1 and CDR2 from the germline V gene are MNHEY and SMNVEV (reference sequence). The junction had 3 bases not matched to a gene; V was cut back by 2 bases and J by 2 bases. CDR3 length equals 14 residues. CDR3 residues: CASSLHGRPYEQYF. The CDR3 DNA reads TGTGCCAGCAGTTTACACGGGAGGCCCTACGAGCAGTACTTC.

There are a few counts of this clonotype. The rearrangement joins TRBV6-5 to TRBJ2-3; no reliable D call. V dropped 2 bases and J dropped 2 bases, with 11 bases sitting between them. Germline V lookup: CDR1 MNHEY, CDR2 SVGAGI. The CDR3 totals 15 residues. DNA of the CDR3: TGTGCCAGCAGTTACGGGGTGTTGGACACAGATACGCAGTATTTT. Amino acids: CASSYGVLDTDTQYF.

This clonotype occurred many times. This rearrangement joins TRBV7-2 to TRBJ2-5; TRBD2 matches at 8 bases. This CDR3 has 16 amino acids. J lost 5 bases, V lost 5 bases, and 13 bases had no gene match. Germline V lookup: CDR1 SGHTA, CDR2 FQGNSA. The CDR3 reads CASSVQRFGGGETQYF. The CDR3 nucleotides are TGTGCCAGCAGCGTACAACGATTCGGCGGGGGGGAGACCCAGTACTTC.

This clonotype has just a few counts. The chain employs TRBV19 and TRBJ1-6; D is uncertain. The length of the CDR3 is 13 residues. The V and J ends lost 6 bases and 10 bases respectively, with 13 bases between them. Germline CDR1 LNHDA, CDR2 SQIVND (reference sequence). CDR3 in DNA: TGTGCCAGTAGCCCTACACTAGACTCACCCCTCCACTTT. Its protein product is CASSPTLDSPLHF.

This clonotype was detected a few times. The chain joins TRBV20-1 to TRBJ2-3; tentative D call: TRBD2 (6 bases). CDR3 length: 16 amino acids. Germline lookup yields CDR1 DFQATT and CDR2 SNEGSKA (reference sequence). Trimming removed 4 bases from V and 1 base from J, with 18 bases in between. CDR3 loop: CSATTAGTGGTDTQYF. The CDR3 nucleotides are TGCAGTGCTACAACGGCGGGGACTGGGGGCACAGATACGCAGTATTTT.

The V gene is TRBV20-1, the J gene TRBJ2-5; 9 bases are a match to TRBD1. The CDR3 totals 17 residues. The V gene end was trimmed by 0 bases and the J gene end by 2 bases; junction bases not matched to a gene: 10. In germline, CDR1 is DFQATT, CDR2 SNEGSKA (reference sequence). DNA of the CDR3: TGCAGTGCTAGAGACCCAAGGGGACAGGGCGGACAAGAGACCCAGTACTTC. This codes for CSARDPRGQGGQETQYF.

The sample holds a few counts of this clonotype. The CDR3 is CASSSTTGTNYGYTF. The CDR3 coding sequence is TGTGCCAGCAGCTCGACGACAGGAACTAACTATGGCTACACCTTC. The genes are TRBV7-9 and TRBJ1-2, with D perhaps TRBD1 (6 bases). Per the germline V gene, CDR1 is SEHNR and CDR2 is FQNEAQ (reference sequence). The V and J ends lost 4 bases and 0 bases respectively, with 12 bases between them. The CDR3 is made up of 15 amino acids.

A few counts support this clonotype. The chain carries TRBV10-3 and TRBJ1-5, with D hard to call. The germline CDR1 and CDR2 sequences are ENHRY and SYGVKD. CDR3 length: 12 amino acids. V dropped 10 bases and J dropped 3 bases, with 10 bases sitting between them. CDR3 coding DNA: TGTGCCACCGCCGTATCCAATCAGCCCCAGCATTTT. Encoded protein: CATAVSNQPQHF.

This chain joins TRBV28 and TRBJ2-5; D is perhaps TRBD2 (6 bases). Trimming took 3 bases from V and 1 from J, leaving 9 bases between them. The CDR3 is 14 residues long. Germline CDR1 reads MDHEN; CDR2 reads SYDVKM. Here the CDR3 reads CASSFGGTQETQYF. In nucleotides, the CDR3 is TGTGCCAGCAGTTTCGGCGGGACCCAAGAGACCCAGTACTTC.

This sequence joins TRBV20-1 and TRBJ2-3; 8 bases are shared with TRBD2. The germline V gene has CDR1 DFQATT and CDR2 SNEGSKA (reference sequence). V trimming: 3 bases; J trimming: 3 bases; junction bases outside the gene matches: 20. This CDR3 is built from 19 residues. CDR3 protein: CSASIRTSFLKGDTDTQYF. The CDR3 coding sequence is TGCAGTGCTAGCATCAGGACTAGCTTCCTCAAAGGTGATACAGATACGCAGTATTTT.

By share, this clonotype counts as medium-sized. The J gene is TRBJ2-7, the V gene TRBV20-1; 10 bases are a match to TRBD1. The CDR3 totals 14 residues. Per the germline V gene, CDR1 is DFQATT and CDR2 is SNEGSKA (reference sequence). Here the CDR3 reads CSSDAGQGTSEQYF. The CDR3 nucleotides read TGCAGCTCGGACGCGGGACAGGGGACCAGCGAGCAGTACTTC.

The chain uses TRBV28 and TRBJ1-2; TRBD1 is a possible D gene (6 bases). The V end was cut by 6 bases, the J end by 5 bases, with 16 bases between. The CDR3 spans 14 residues. Germline assignment: CDR1 MDHEN and CDR2 SYDVKM. The CDR3 nucleotides are TGTGCCAGCAGGACAGGTTTTCGAGCATATGGCTACACCTTC. This sequence encodes CASRTGFRAYGYTF.

V usage is TRBV28 and J usage is TRBJ2-3; no definite D call. The CDR3 is made up of 13 amino acids. Trimming shortened V by 5 bases and J by 4 bases, and 10 bases separated the two germline ends. Germline loops: CDR1 MDHEN, CDR2 SYDVKM. The CDR3 protein is CASSISPADTQYF. CDR3 coding DNA: TGTGCCAGCAGTATCTCCCCTGCAGATACGCAGTATTTT.

This clonotype was seen more than once but under ten times. The chain carries TRBV6-5 and TRBJ2-7; D is ambiguous. CDR1 is MNHEY and CDR2 is SVGAGI in the germline V gene. Trimming stripped 2 bases from V and 0 bases from J, with 8 bases between. The CDR3 covers 14 residues. The CDR3, as DNA: TGTGCCAGCAGTTACGGCCGGAGCTCCTACGAGCAGTACTTC. Translation: CASSYGRSSYEQYF.

This chain uses TRBV15 with TRBJ2-1, with a tentative D call TRBD2 (6 bases). V was clipped by 0 bases and J by 3 bases, with 18 bases between them. This CDR3 is built from 18 residues. The germline CDR1 and CDR2 sequences are LNHNV and YYDKDF (reference sequence). The CDR3 DNA is TGTGCCACCAGCAGAGAATTGTATCCGGGACTCAACTACAATGAGCAGTTCTTC. This translates into CATSRELYPGLNYNEQFF.

J is TRBJ1-6 and V is TRBV10-3; D not certain. The V gene lost 4 bases and the J gene lost 7 bases, with 8 bases spanning the gap. This CDR3 is 13 amino acids long. Germline V lookup: CDR1 ENHRY, CDR2 SYGVKD. In nucleotides, the CDR3 is TGTGCCATCAGTGTAGCCGAAAATTCACCCCTCCACTTT. Translating it yields CAISVAENSPLHF.

There are a few counts of this clonotype. The rearrangement links TRBV4-1 to TRBJ2-5; D is unclear. V lost 4 bases and J lost 5, with 17 bases in between. The CDR3 has 15 amino acids. The V gene's germline CDR1 is MGHRA and CDR2 YSYEKL. In DNA, the CDR3 is TGCGCCAGCAGCCTTGCCTCTTGGGGTGGGGAGACCCAGTACTTC. Translated: CASSLASWGGETQYF.

The genes are TRBV28 and TRBJ1-5; 9 bases line up with TRBD1. The germline V gene encodes CDR1 MDHEN and CDR2 SYDVKM. The CDR3 spans 14 residues. Trimming at V came to 6 bases and at J to 7 bases, leaving 7 bases not matched to a gene. The CDR3 sequence is CASRLTGGRQPQHF. In nucleotides, the CDR3 is TGTGCCAGCAGGCTGACAGGGGGTAGGCAGCCCCAGCATTTT.

A few counts support this clonotype. The chain joins TRBV10-3 to TRBJ2-7; 12 positions agree with TRBD2. Trimming at V came to 6 bases and at J to 3 bases, leaving 3 bases not matched to a gene. The CDR3 contains 14 residues. Germline CDR1 ENHRY, CDR2 SYGVKD. CDR3 residues: CAIRPGLAGYEQYF. In DNA, the CDR3 is TGTGCCATCAGACCGGGACTAGCGGGCTACGAGCAGTACTTC.

This chain links TRBV7-9 with TRBJ1-1, with D unclear. Germline V lookup: CDR1 SEHNR, CDR2 FQNEAQ (reference sequence). There are 17 residues in the CDR3. The V and J ends lost 2 bases and 4 bases respectively, with 20 bases between them. The DNA of the CDR3 is TGTGCCAGCAGCTTAACGGATAGGAGGGTAAGTATCACTGAAGCTTTCTTT. It yields the protein CASSLTDRRVSITEAFF. Together with reference TRBV7-9 and TRBJ1-1, the CDR3 gives the full variable domain: DTGVSQNPRHKITKRGQNVTFRCDPISEHNRLYWYRQTLGQGPEFLTYFQNEAQLEKSRLLSDRFSAERPKGSFSTLEIQRTEQGDSAMYLCASSLTDRRVSITEAFFGQGTRLTVV.

In its sample, this clonotype was seen a few times. The gene calls are TRBV28 and TRBJ2-1; 12 bases are shared with TRBD2. The CDR3 has 18 amino acids. V dropped 4 bases and J dropped 10; count of bases not matched to a gene: 17. Germline CDR1 is MDHEN and CDR2 is SYDVKM. CDR3 in amino acids: CASSSPQGLAGWWKEQFF. CDR3 sequence (DNA): TGTGCCAGCAGTTCCCCCCAAGGACTAGCGGGATGGTGGAAGGAGCAGTTCTTC.

Concerning this clonotype itself: Relative to the germline gene, one junction end is altered; a read error may explain this. The V gene is TRBV20-1, the J gene TRBJ1-1, with D unresolved. CDR3 length: 11 residues. Germline V gene lookup returns CDR1 DFQATT and CDR2 SNEGSKA (reference sequence). CDR3 bases: TGCAGTGCTACGGAGAACGCTGAAGCTTTCTTT. Protein sequence: CSATENAEAFF.

This clonotype has only a few counts. The chain combines TRBV7-9 with TRBJ2-1; 7 bases are shared with TRBD2. CDR1 and CDR2 from the germline V gene are SEHNR and FQNEAQ (reference sequence). CDR3 size: 14 residues. After removal of 0 bases from V and 8 bases from J, the junction contained 4 bases not matched to a gene. The CDR3 loop is CASSLAGGTYEQFF. In DNA, the CDR3 is TGTGCCAGCAGCTTAGCGGGAGGGACCTATGAGCAGTTCTTC.

By share of the sample, this clonotype is medium-sized (0.01 to 0.1%). This rearrangement joins TRBV20-1 to TRBJ1-6, with a weak D call TRBD1 (6 bases). Looked up from germline, CDR1 is DFQATT and CDR2 is SNEGSKA (reference sequence). The CDR3 length is 16 residues. Trimming removed 2 bases from V and 9 bases from J, with 20 bases in between. The CDR3 spells CSARTGADSWSSPLHF. CDR3 sequence (DNA): TGCAGTGCTAGAACCGGTGCGGACAGTTGGTCTTCACCCCTCCACTTT.

The chain employs TRBV20-1 and TRBJ2-3, with 8 positions matching TRBD2. V lost 6 bases and J lost 0; bases outside the gene matches: 8. CDR1 is DFQATT, CDR2 SNEGSKA, per germline (reference sequence). The CDR3 runs 15 residues. CDR3 protein: CSAEAGDASTDTQYF. Written as DNA, the CDR3 is TGCAGTGCCGAAGCGGGGGATGCTAGCACAGATACGCAGTATTTT.